One sample yielded the 7 T cell receptor beta chains listed below, sequenced in a study of blood T cell repertoires in COVID-19. The table came from immunoSEQ multiplex PCR; TCRdb's copy has only in-frame clones and leaves some out. The table has 150,000 or so clones, approximately 80% seen once. The sample taken for sequencing was peripheral blood. The origin of the receptors is an older man who had recovered from COVID-19.

There are a few counts of this clone. The genes are TRBV4-2 and TRBJ2-1, with 8 bases lining up with TRBD2. The CDR3 runs to 17 residues. CDR1 and CDR2 from the germline V gene are LGHNA and YNFKEQ. J lost 4 bases, V lost 0 bases, and 8 bases had no gene match. CDR3 in DNA: TGTGCCAGCAGCCAAGATCAGTCCGGGACTAGATACAATGAGCAGTTCTTC. Translating gives CASSQDQSGTRYNEQFF.

The CDR3 reads CSVEAGTGVNTIYF. The CDR3 bases are TGCAGCGTTGAAGCCGGGACAGGGGTAAACACCATATATTTT. The chain has TRBV29-1 and TRBJ1-3; TRBD1 agrees at 10 bases. The V gene end was trimmed by 1 base and the J gene end by 6 bases; junction bases not matched to a gene: 3. Germline values: CDR1 SQVTM, CDR2 ANQGSEA. The CDR3 extends over 14 amino acids.

This rearrangement joins TRBV19 to TRBJ2-5; the D is unclear. The CDR3 extends over 12 amino acids. Deletions cut 10 bases from V and 0 bases from J, with 9 bases between. Germline V lookup: CDR1 LNHDA, CDR2 SQIVND (reference sequence). In DNA form, the CDR3 reads TGTGCCACTTCGACAAACCAAGAGACCCAGTACTTC. Protein sequence: CATSTNQETQYF.

The rearrangement uses TRBV29-1 and TRBJ1-1; tentative D call: TRBD1 (5 bases). The CDR3 has 13 amino acids. Germline V CDR1 and CDR2: SQVTM, ANQGSEA. The ends were cut back, 4 bases at V and 5 bases at J, with 14 bases in the middle. CDR3 amino acids: CSVVRGMGTEAFF. CDR3 bases: TGCAGCGTTGTCCGGGGGATGGGTACTGAAGCTTTCTTT.

This clone was observed once. This chain links TRBV7-2 with TRBJ2-3; the match to TRBD2 covers 9 bases. Germline assignment: CDR1 SGHTA and CDR2 FQGNSA. This CDR3 has 16 amino acids. V shed 2 bases and J 7 bases; nucleotides not matched to a gene: 10. CDR3 nucleotides: TGTGCCAGCAGCTTAAGCCTAGCGGGGAACGGGAATACGCAGTATTTT. Translated, it gives CASSLSLAGNGNTQYF.

J is TRBJ1-1 and V is TRBV20-1; maybe TRBD1 (5 bases). The ends were cut back, 7 bases at V and 5 bases at J, with 11 bases in the middle. The CDR3 has 11 amino acids. Germline CDR1 DFQATT, CDR2 SNEGSKA (reference sequence). In DNA, the CDR3 is TGCAGTGGCAGGGAATTGACTGAAGCTTTCTTT. Amino acids: CSGRELTEAFF.

The V and J genes are TRBV23-1 and TRBJ2-1, with 7 positions matching TRBD2. TRBV23-1 is classed as an ORF, of uncertain function. V shed 3 bases, J shed 0 bases, and the junction held 8 bases outside the gene matches. The CDR3 runs to 17 residues. The DNA of the CDR3 is TGCGCCAGCAGTCACCCTTGGGGGGGGAGCTCCTACAATGAGCAGTTCTTC. Translated, it gives CASSHPWGGSSYNEQFF.